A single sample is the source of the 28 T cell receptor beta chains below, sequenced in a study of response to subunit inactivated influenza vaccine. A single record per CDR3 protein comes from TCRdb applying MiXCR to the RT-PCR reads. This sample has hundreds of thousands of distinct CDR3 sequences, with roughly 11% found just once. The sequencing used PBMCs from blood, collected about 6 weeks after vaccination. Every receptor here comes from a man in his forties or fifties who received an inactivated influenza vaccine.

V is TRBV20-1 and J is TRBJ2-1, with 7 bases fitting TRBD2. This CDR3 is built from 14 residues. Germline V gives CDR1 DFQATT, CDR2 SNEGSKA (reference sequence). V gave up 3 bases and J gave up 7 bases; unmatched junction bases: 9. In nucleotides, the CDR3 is TGCAGTGCTAGCGGGGCGGGAGTTGTGAATGAGCAGTTCTTC. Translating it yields CSASGAGVVNEQFF.

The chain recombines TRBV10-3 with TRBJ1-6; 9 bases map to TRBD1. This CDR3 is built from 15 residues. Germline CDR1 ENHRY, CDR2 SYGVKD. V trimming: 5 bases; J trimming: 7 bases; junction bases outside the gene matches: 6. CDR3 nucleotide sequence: TGTGCCATCAGTAAGGGGGGACAGGGAAATTCACCCCTCCACTTT. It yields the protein CAISKGGQGNSPLHF.

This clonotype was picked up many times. CDR3 region: CAISESGESTDTQYF. The CDR3 DNA sequence: TGTGCCATCAGTGAGTCGGGGGAATCCACAGATACGCAGTATTTT. The rearrangement links TRBV10-3 to TRBJ2-3; possibly TRBD1 or TRBD2 for D (5 bases each). The V gene lost 0 bases and the J gene lost 2 bases, with 9 bases spanning the gap. Germline CDR1 reads ENHRY; CDR2 reads SYGVKD. The CDR3 extends over 15 amino acids.

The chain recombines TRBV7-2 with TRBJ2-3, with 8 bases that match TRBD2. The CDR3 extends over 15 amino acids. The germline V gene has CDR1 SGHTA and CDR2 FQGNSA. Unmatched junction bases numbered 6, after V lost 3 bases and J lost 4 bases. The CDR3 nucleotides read TGTGCCAGCAGCTTCGGGGGGGGGCCCCCAGATACGCAGTATTTT. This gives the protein CASSFGGGPPDTQYF. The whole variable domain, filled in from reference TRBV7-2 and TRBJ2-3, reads GAGVSQSPSNKVTEKGKDVELRCDPISGHTALYWYRQSLGQGLEFLIYFQGNSAPDKSGLPSDRFSAERTGGSVSTLTIQRTQQEDSAVYLCASSFGGGPPDTQYFGPGTRLTVL.

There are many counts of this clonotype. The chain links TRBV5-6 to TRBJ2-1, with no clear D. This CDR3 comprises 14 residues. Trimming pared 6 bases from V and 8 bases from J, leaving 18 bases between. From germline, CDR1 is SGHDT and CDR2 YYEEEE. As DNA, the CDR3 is TGTGCCAGCACGCTAGAGAAGTGGAGCGATGAGCAGTTCTTC. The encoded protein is CASTLEKWSDEQFF.

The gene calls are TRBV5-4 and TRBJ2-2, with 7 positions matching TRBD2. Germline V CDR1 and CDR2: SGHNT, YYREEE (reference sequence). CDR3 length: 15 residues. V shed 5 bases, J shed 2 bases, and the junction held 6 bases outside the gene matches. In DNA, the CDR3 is TGTGCCAGCAGGCCTAGCGGTATTAACACCGGGGAGCTGTTTTTT. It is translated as CASRPSGINTGELFF.

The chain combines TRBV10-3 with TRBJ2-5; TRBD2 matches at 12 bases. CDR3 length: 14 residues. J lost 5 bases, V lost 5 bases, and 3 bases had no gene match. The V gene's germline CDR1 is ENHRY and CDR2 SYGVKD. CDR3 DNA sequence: TGTGCCATCAGTCTAGCGGGGGGGTCGGAGACCCAGTACTTC. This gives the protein CAISLAGGSETQYF.

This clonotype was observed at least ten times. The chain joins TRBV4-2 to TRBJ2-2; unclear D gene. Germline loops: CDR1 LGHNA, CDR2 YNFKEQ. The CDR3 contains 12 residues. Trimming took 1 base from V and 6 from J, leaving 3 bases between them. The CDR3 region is CASSQVSGELFF. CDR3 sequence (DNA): TGTGCCAGCAGCCAAGTATCCGGGGAGCTGTTTTTT.

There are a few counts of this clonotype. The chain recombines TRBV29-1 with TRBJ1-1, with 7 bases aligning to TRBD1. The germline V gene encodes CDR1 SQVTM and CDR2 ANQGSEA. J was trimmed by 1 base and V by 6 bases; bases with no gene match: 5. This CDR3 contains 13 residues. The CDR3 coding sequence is TGCAGCGTCGCGACAGGGAGGAACACTGAAGCTTTCTTT. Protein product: CSVATGRNTEAFF.

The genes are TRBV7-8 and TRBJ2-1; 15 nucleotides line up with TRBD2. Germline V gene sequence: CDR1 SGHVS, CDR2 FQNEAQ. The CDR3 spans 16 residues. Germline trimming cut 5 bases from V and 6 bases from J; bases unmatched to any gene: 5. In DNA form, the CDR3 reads TGTGCCAGCAGCCAGTGGGGACTAGCGGGGGGCAATGAGCAGTTCTTC. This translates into CASSQWGLAGGNEQFF.

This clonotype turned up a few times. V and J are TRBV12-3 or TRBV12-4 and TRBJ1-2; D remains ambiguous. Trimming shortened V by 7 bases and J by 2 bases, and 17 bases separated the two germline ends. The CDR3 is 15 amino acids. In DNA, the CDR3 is TGTGCCAGCACGTTCGGCTCTCTTGGAAACTATGGCTACACCTTC. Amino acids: CASTFGSLGNYGYTF.

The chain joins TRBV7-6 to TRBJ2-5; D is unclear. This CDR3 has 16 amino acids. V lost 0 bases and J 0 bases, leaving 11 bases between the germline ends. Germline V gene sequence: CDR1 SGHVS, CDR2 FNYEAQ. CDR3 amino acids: CASSLAYGSYQETQYF. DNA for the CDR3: TGTGCCAGCAGCTTAGCGTACGGGTCCTACCAAGAGACCCAGTACTTC.

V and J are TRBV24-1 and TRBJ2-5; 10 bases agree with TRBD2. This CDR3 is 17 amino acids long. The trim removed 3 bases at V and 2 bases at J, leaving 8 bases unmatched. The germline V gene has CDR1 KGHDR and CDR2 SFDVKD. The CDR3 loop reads CATSDHLAGAVQETQYF. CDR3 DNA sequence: TGTGCCACCAGTGATCACCTAGCGGGAGCAGTTCAAGAGACCCAGTACTTC.

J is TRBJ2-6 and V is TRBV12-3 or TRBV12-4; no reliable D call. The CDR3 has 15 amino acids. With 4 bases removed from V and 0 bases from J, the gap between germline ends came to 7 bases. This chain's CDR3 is CASSSVSSGANVLTF. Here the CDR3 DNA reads TGTGCCAGCAGTTCGGTGAGCTCTGGGGCCAACGTCCTGACTTTC.

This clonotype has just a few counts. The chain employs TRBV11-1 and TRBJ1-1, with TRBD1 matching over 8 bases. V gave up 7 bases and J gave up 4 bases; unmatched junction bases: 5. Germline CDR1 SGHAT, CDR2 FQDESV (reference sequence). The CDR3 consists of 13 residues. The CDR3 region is CASTDRGVTEAFF. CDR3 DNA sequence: TGTGCCAGCACCGACAGGGGCGTCACTGAAGCTTTCTTT.

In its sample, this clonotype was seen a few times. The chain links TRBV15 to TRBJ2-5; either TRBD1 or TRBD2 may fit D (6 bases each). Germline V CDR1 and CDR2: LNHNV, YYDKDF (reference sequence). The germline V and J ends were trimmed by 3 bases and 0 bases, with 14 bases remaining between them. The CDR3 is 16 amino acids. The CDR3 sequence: CATSSAPGAYQETQYF. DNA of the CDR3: TGTGCCACCAGCAGTGCTCCGGGGGCCTACCAAGAGACCCAGTACTTC. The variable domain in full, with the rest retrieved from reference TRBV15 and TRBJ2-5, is DAMVIQNPRYQVTQFGKPVTLSCSQTLNHNVMYWYQQKSSQAPKLLFHYYDKDFNNEADTPDNFQSRRPNTSFCFLDIRSPGLGDTAMYLCATSSAPGAYQETQYFGPGTRLLVL.

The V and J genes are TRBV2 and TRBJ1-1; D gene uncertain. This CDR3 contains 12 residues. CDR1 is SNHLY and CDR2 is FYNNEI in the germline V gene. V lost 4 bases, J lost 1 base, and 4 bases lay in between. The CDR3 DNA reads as TGTGCCAGCAGTGCCGAGAACACTGAAGCTTTCTTT. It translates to CASSAENTEAFF.

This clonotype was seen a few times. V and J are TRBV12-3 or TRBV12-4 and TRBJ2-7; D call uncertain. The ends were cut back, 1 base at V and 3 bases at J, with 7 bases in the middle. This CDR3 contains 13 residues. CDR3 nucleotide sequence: TGTGCCAGCAGTTTAGAACAGAGCTACGAGCAGTACTTC. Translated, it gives CASSLEQSYEQYF.

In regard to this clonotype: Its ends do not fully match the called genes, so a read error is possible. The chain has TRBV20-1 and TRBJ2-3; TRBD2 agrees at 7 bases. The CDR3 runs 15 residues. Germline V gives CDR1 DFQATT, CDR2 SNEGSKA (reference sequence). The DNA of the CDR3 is TGCAGTGCTAGAGATCCAGCGGGAAGCACAGATACGCAGTACTTT. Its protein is CSARDPAGSTDTQYF.

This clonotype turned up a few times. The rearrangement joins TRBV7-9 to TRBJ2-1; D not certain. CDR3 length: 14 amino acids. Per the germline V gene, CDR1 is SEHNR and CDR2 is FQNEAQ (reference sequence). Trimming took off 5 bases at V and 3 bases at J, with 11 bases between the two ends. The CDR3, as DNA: TGTGCCAGCAGCCCGATCAGGAGCTACAATGAGCAGTTCTTC. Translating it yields CASSPIRSYNEQFF.

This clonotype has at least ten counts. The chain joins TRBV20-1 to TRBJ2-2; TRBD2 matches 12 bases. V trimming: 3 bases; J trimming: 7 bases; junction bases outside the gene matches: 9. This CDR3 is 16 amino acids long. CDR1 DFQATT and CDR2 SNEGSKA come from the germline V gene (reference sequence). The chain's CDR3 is CSASPGTSGFVGELFF. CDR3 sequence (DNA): TGCAGTGCTAGTCCCGGGACTAGCGGGTTTGTCGGGGAGCTGTTTTTT.

Written as DNA, the CDR3 is TGTGCCAGCTCACCTGCGACAGAGGAGCAGTACTTC. It yields the protein CASSPATEEQYF. The gene calls are TRBV18 and TRBJ2-7; perhaps TRBD1 as D (5 bases). This CDR3 region has 12 residues. Germline V gene sequence: CDR1 KGHSH, CDR2 LQKENI. V lost 3 bases to trimming and J lost 7 bases, with 10 bases between them.

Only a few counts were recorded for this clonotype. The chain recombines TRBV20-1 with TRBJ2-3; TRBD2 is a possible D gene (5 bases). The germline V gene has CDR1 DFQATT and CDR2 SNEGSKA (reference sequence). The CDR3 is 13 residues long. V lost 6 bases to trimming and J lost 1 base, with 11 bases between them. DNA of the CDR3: TGCAGTGCCGCGTACGGGGGCACAGATACGCAGTATTTT. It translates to CSAAYGGTDTQYF.

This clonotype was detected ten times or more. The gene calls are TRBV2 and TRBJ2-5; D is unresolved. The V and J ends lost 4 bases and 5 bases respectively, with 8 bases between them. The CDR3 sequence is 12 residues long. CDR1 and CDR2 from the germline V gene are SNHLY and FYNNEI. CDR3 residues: CASSVGRETQYF. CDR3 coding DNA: TGTGCCAGCAGTGTGGGCCGGGAGACCCAGTACTTC.

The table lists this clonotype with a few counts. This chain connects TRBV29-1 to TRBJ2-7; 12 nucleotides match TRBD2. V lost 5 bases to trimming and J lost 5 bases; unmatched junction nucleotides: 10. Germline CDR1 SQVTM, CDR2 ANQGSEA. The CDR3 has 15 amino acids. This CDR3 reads CSVSSTSGSIHEQYF. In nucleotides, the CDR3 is TGCAGCGTTTCTTCGACTAGCGGGAGTATCCACGAGCAGTACTTC.

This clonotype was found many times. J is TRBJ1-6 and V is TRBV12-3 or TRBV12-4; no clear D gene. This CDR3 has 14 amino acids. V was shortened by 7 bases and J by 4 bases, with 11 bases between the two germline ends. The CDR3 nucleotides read TGTGCCAGCACCCAAGGTCGTTATAATTCACCCCTCCACTTT. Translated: CASTQGRYNSPLHF.

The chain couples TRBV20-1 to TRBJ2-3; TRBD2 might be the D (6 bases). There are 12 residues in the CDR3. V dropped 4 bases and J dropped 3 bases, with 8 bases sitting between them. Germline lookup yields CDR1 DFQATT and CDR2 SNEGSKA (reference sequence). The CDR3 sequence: CSATSETDTQYF. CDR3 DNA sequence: TGCAGTGCTACTAGCGAGACAGATACGCAGTATTTT.

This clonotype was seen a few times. The CDR3 DNA reads TGTGCCAGCAGCTTACTGACAGGGTCCAAAAACATTCAGTACTTC. Its translation is CASSLLTGSKNIQYF. The chain uses TRBV28 and TRBJ2-4; 7 bases line up with TRBD1. The junction had 7 bases not matched to a gene; V was cut back by 6 bases and J by 2 bases. Germline CDR1 and CDR2: MDHEN and SYDVKM. The CDR3 has 15 residues.